Each of the 26 T cell receptor beta chains below was sequenced from the same sample in a study of radiotherapy plus CTLA-4 blockade in lung cancer. TCRdb's copy holds only in-frame clones and misses some; the assay was immunoSEQ multiplex PCR. The data show about 95,000 clones, 80% to 85% seen once. Sequenced material: peripheral blood, taken from a patient treated with radiotherapy plus ipilimumab. The receptors stem from a human donor with non-small cell lung cancer who had a partial response to radiotherapy plus ipilimumab.

V gene TRBV19 combines with J gene TRBJ2-1, with TRBD2 matching over 7 bases. V gave up 4 bases and J gave up 3 bases; unmatched junction bases: 3. Looked up from germline, CDR1 is LNHDA and CDR2 is SQIVND (reference sequence). The CDR3 consists of 14 residues. The DNA for the CDR3 is TGTGCCAGTAGTAGATCGGGAGGCTACAATGAGCAGTTCTTC. Encoded protein: CASSRSGGYNEQFF.

CDR3 region: CASSEGLAGGRSNGGFF. The CDR3 bases are TGTGCCAGTAGCGAGGGACTAGCGGGAGGAAGGAGTAACGGCGGGTTCTTC. The rearrangement links TRBV19 to TRBJ2-1, with 15 bases matching TRBD2. From germline, CDR1 is LNHDA and CDR2 SQIVND (reference sequence). The ends lost 6 bases at V and 15 bases at J; junction bases unmatched: 18. The CDR3 has 17 residues.

The J gene is TRBJ2-5, the V gene TRBV7-6; D gene ambiguous. This CDR3 is 13 amino acids long. CDR1 is SGHVS, CDR2 FNYEAQ, per germline. V lost 1 base and J lost 4, with 7 bases in between. The CDR3 spells CASSLEYGETQYF. The CDR3 coding sequence is TGTGCCAGCAGCTTAGAGTACGGAGAGACCCAGTACTTC.

This clone appeared a single time. The V call is TRBV18, the J call TRBJ2-3, with D perhaps matching TRBD2 (6 bases). The V gene's germline CDR1 is KGHSH and CDR2 LQKENI. Between the trimmed V and J ends, which lost 2 bases and 0 bases, there was a span of 9 bases. The CDR3 contains 15 residues. For the CDR3, the DNA is TGTGCCAGCTCACCATATAGCGGTAGCACAGATACGCAGTATTTT. Protein product: CASSPYSGSTDTQYF.

The chain is built from TRBV18 and TRBJ2-5, with TRBD1 identical over 10 bases. CDR1 KGHSH and CDR2 LQKENI come from the germline V gene. V was pared by 3 bases and J by 1 base, with 8 bases of the junction left unmatched. The CDR3 totals 17 residues. This CDR3 is CASSPKLRDRGQETQYF. The DNA for the CDR3 is TGTGCCAGCTCACCCAAACTGCGGGACAGGGGCCAAGAGACCCAGTACTTC.

The rearrangement uses TRBV10-1 and TRBJ2-5; tentatively, D is TRBD2 (5 bases). V dropped 2 bases and J dropped 4 bases, with 8 bases sitting between them. Germline V lookup: CDR1 WNHNN, CDR2 SYGVQD (reference sequence). The CDR3 spans 13 residues. The CDR3, as DNA: TGCGCCAGCAGTGAGAACAGCGGAGAGACCCAGTACTTC. This sequence encodes CASSENSGETQYF.

This rearrangement joins TRBV28 to TRBJ2-7; TRBD2 aligns across 9 bases. V trimming: 3 bases; J trimming: 5 bases; junction bases outside the gene matches: 8. The CDR3 loop spans 15 amino acids. CDR1 is MDHEN, CDR2 SYDVKM, per germline. CDR3 nucleotides: TGTGCCAGCAGTTTCGCCGGGACTAGCACGAACGAGCAGTACTTC. It translates to CASSFAGTSTNEQYF.

CDR3 DNA sequence: TGTGCCAGCAGCTCGTCCCTAGCGGGAACATACAATGAGCAGTTCTTC. Translating it yields CASSSSLAGTYNEQFF. The chain links TRBV7-3 to TRBJ2-1, with 9 bases matching TRBD2. Germline CDR1 reads SGHTA; CDR2 reads FQGTGA. CDR3 length: 16 amino acids. The trim removed 4 bases at V and 4 bases at J, leaving 8 bases unmatched.

This clone was seen a few times. CDR3 amino acids: CASSLEAFSETQYF. The CDR3 nucleotides read TGCGCCAGCAGCTTGGAAGCGTTTAGTGAGACCCAGTACTTC. The gene calls are TRBV5-1 and TRBJ2-5; D remains unclear. V lost 0 bases and J lost 5, with 11 bases in between. The CDR3 is 14 amino acids. The germline V gene has CDR1 SGHRS and CDR2 YFSETQ. Full variable domain (rest looked up from reference TRBV5-1 and TRBJ2-5): KAGVTQTPRYLIKTRGQQVTLSCSPISGHRSVSWYQQTPGQGLQFLFEYFSETQRNKGNFPGRFSGRQFSNSRSEMNVSTLELGDSALYLCASSLEAFSETQYFGPGTRLLVL.

The V and J genes are TRBV30 and TRBJ1-2, with TRBD1 as a possible D gene (5 bases). This CDR3 contains 12 residues. Trimming took 2 bases from V and 2 from J, leaving 6 bases between them. The germline CDR1 and CDR2 sequences are GTSNPN and SVGIG (reference sequence). The chain's CDR3 is CAWSYRNYGYTF. The CDR3 coding sequence is TGTGCCTGGAGTTACAGGAACTATGGCTACACCTTC.

The J gene is TRBJ1-2, the V gene TRBV7-2, with 10 bases matching TRBD1. The CDR3 contains 15 residues. Per the germline V gene, CDR1 is SGHTA and CDR2 is FQGNSA. Germline trimming cut 1 base from V and 6 bases from J; bases unmatched to any gene: 5. The CDR3 region has the DNA TGTGCCAGCAGCTTAGGGAGAGACAGGGGGCATGGCTACACCTTC. Translating it yields CASSLGRDRGHGYTF. Looking up the rest from reference TRBV7-2 and TRBJ1-2 gives the full variable domain: GAGVSQSPSNKVTEKGKDVELRCDPISGHTALYWYRQSLGQGLEFLIYFQGNSAPDKSGLPSDRFSAERTGGSVSTLTIQRTQQEDSAVYLCASSLGRDRGHGYTFGSGTRLTVV.

This chain uses TRBV28 with TRBJ1-5; 8 bases fit TRBD1. Germline assignment: CDR1 MDHEN and CDR2 SYDVKM. After removal of 6 bases from V and 4 bases from J, the junction contained 8 bases not matched to a gene. The CDR3 has 15 residues. As DNA, the CDR3 is TGTGCCAGCAGCGCCGGGACAGGACTGAATCAGCCCCAGCATTTT. This codes for CASSAGTGLNQPQHF.

V usage is TRBV6-4 and J usage is TRBJ2-1; 12 bases agree with TRBD2. The trim removed 5 bases at V and 9 bases at J, leaving 5 bases unmatched. The CDR3 sequence is 14 residues long. The V gene's germline CDR1 is MRHNA and CDR2 SNTAGT. DNA of the CDR3: TGTGCCAGCAGTTCTAGCGGGAGGGCCGGTGAGCAGTTCTTC. Amino acids: CASSSSGRAGEQFF.

The rearrangement links TRBV10-2 to TRBJ2-7, with no clear D. Per germline, CDR1 WSHSY and CDR2 SAAADI. The V and J ends lost 7 bases and 5 bases respectively, with 9 bases between them. This CDR3 has 11 residues. CDR3: CASIKANEQYF. Here the CDR3 DNA reads TGCGCCAGCATAAAAGCTAACGAGCAGTACTTC.

The CDR3 DNA is TGTGCCAGCAGCTTAGGGGCAGGGGTAGCCGGGGAGCTGTTTTTT. Protein product: CASSLGAGVAGELFF. This chain joins TRBV11-3 and TRBJ2-2, with TRBD1 as a possible D gene (6 bases). This CDR3 spans 15 amino acids. V was pared by 1 base and J by 6 bases, with 12 bases between. From germline, CDR1 is SGHNT and CDR2 YENEEA.

This chain uses TRBV29-1 with TRBJ2-3; D uncertain. This CDR3 contains 15 residues. CDR1 is SQVTM and CDR2 is ANQGSEA in the germline V gene. V dropped 4 bases and J dropped 1 base, with 15 bases sitting between them. This CDR3 is CSVGKRLKGTDTQYF. The DNA of the CDR3 is TGCAGCGTTGGAAAGAGGCTAAAGGGCACAGATACGCAGTATTTT.

The V gene is TRBV27, the J gene TRBJ2-7, with no clear D. Trimming took 2 bases from V and 1 from J, leaving 12 bases between them. This CDR3 contains 15 residues. CDR1 and CDR2 (germline): MNHEY, SMNVEV (reference sequence). This chain's CDR3 is CASSLRPQASYEQYF. Here the CDR3 DNA reads TGTGCCAGCAGTTTACGCCCCCAGGCGTCCTACGAGCAGTACTTC.

J is TRBJ2-7 and V is TRBV11-1; no clear D gene. Germline V lookup: CDR1 SGHAT, CDR2 FQDESV (reference sequence). Trimming pared 1 base from V and 6 bases from J, leaving 16 bases between. This CDR3 comprises 15 residues. CDR3 amino acids: CASSLESRRYGEQYF. The CDR3 DNA follows: TGTGCCAGCAGCTTAGAATCGCGGAGATATGGCGAGCAGTACTTC.

The chain uses TRBV9 and TRBJ2-5; D gene unclear. The CDR3 is 13 amino acids. The germline CDR1 and CDR2 sequences are SGDLS and YYNGEE. V was cut by 0 bases and J by 5 bases, with 8 bases left in between. CDR3 sequence reads: CASSVAMEETQYF. CDR3 DNA: TGTGCCAGCAGCGTAGCTATGGAGGAGACCCAGTACTTC.

This chain connects TRBV29-1 to TRBJ2-1; 8 positions match TRBD1. Germline V gene sequence: CDR1 SQVTM, CDR2 ANQGSEA. V shed 6 bases, J shed 14 bases, and the junction held 15 bases outside the gene matches. This CDR3 contains 13 residues. CDR3 sequence (DNA): TGCAGCGTGGGGCGGGACAGGTCGACCAGGAAGTTCTTC. This gives the protein CSVGRDRSTRKFF.

The chain links TRBV18 to TRBJ2-1, with 9 bases matching TRBD1. Trimming cost V 1 base and J 7 bases; bases outside gene matches: 5. The germline V gene has CDR1 KGHSH and CDR2 LQKENI. This CDR3 region has 15 residues. The CDR3 is CASSPQWDRANEQFF. The CDR3, as DNA: TGTGCCAGCTCACCACAGTGGGACAGGGCGAATGAGCAGTTCTTC.

This clone occurred a few times. V and J are TRBV30 and TRBJ2-2; the D gene is possibly TRBD1 (5 bases). CDR1 is GTSNPN, CDR2 SVGIG, per germline (reference sequence). Trimming took 1 base from V and 6 from J, leaving 9 bases between them. The CDR3 is made up of 13 amino acids. CDR3 loop: CAWSETVSGELFF. DNA of the CDR3: TGTGCCTGGAGTGAGACAGTTTCCGGGGAGCTGTTTTTT.

In nucleotides, the CDR3 is TGCGCCAGCAGCCCGGTGGCTAGCCGGGACACCGGGGAGCTGTTTTTT. It is translated as CASSPVASRDTGELFF. V and J are TRBV4-1 and TRBJ2-2, with D possibly being TRBD2 (5 bases). Looked up from germline, CDR1 is MGHRA and CDR2 is YSYEKL. The CDR3 is 16 amino acids. The ends were cut back, 4 bases at V and 3 bases at J, with 15 bases in the middle.

V is TRBV19 and J is TRBJ1-5, with 8 bases fitting TRBD1. V lost 6 bases and J lost 3; bases outside the gene matches: 7. The CDR3 is made up of 15 amino acids. Looked up from germline, CDR1 is LNHDA and CDR2 is SQIVND (reference sequence). In nucleotides, the CDR3 is TGTGCCAGTAGGGATGACAGGGGATTCAATCAGCCCCAGCATTTT. Its protein product is CASRDDRGFNQPQHF.

This clone was recorded once. At one boundary the junction diverges from the germline segment, which might be a read error. V gene TRBV29-1 combines with J gene TRBJ1-4, with D hard to call. The germline V gene has CDR1 SQVTM and CDR2 ANQGSEA. The CDR3 length is 11 residues. CDR3 nucleotides: TGCAGCGTAGAAGACGTGGAAAAACTGTTTTTT. Translation: CSVEDVEKLFF.

V and J are TRBV6-1 and TRBJ1-1; D is unclear. This CDR3 is 11 amino acids long. The germline V and J ends were trimmed by 1 base and 11 bases, with 8 bases remaining between them. Germline CDR1 is MNHNS and CDR2 is SASEGT. CDR3 loop: CASSEGGLAFF. DNA of the CDR3: TGTGCCAGCAGTGAAGGAGGATTGGCTTTCTTT.